This entry is about one T cell receptor beta chain. The germline gives CDR1 LNHNV, CDR2 YYDKDF (reference sequence). With 5 bases clipped from V and 4 bases from J, the junction kept 5 bases outside the gene matches. The CDR3 totals 15 residues. Across 24 US areas, participants ranged in age from about 18 to 90 years. The source of the sample is a study of blood T cell repertoires in COVID-19. As originally analysed: Quantification of nucleated cells was approximated via reference gene primer amplification. Method: immunoSEQ multiplex PCR; TCRdb's copy keeps in-frame clones and lacks some. V and J calls and clone size are as listed in that table; D and trimming were resolved from the DNA. The table has some 380,000 clones, 70% to 90% seen once; the top ten hold roughly 2%.

V usage is TRBV15 and J usage is TRBJ2-1, with 10 bases identical to TRBD1. Sequenced: PBMCs or T cells enriched from blood (not recorded which). The origin of this receptor is a woman in her thirties or forties with acute COVID-19. The CDR3 region has the DNA TGTGCCACCAGCGAGGGGACAGGGGTTTACAATGAGCAGTTCTTC. Translated, it gives CATSEGTGVYNEQFF.